The 25 T cell receptor beta chains below all came from one sample that was sequenced in a study of blood T cell repertoires in COVID-19. Profiling relied on immunoSEQ multiplex PCR, and the TCRdb table lists in-frame clones only, not all of them. The profile shows some 58,000 clones, roughly 84% of them singletons. Sequencing used peripheral blood. The receptors originated from a man between 50 and 59 years old with active COVID-19.

The CDR3 DNA sequence: TGCAGCGTTGAGAGACAGGTGGGGGAGCAGTACTTC. It is translated as CSVERQVGEQYF. The chain recombines TRBV29-1 with TRBJ2-7, with a tentative D call TRBD1 (6 bases). Trimming shortened V by 3 bases and J by 7 bases, and 13 bases separated the two germline ends. The CDR3 has 12 amino acids. From germline, CDR1 is SQVTM and CDR2 ANQGSEA.

The chain employs TRBV5-5 and TRBJ2-6; perhaps TRBD2 as D (6 bases). The CDR3 totals 17 residues. V lost 1 base to trimming and J lost 0 bases, with 11 bases between them. The germline V gene has CDR1 SGHKS and CDR2 YYEKEE (reference sequence). The CDR3 DNA follows: TGTGCCAGCAGCTTGCGGGGGAGCGGCTCTGGGGCCAACGTCCTGACTTTC. This sequence encodes CASSLRGSGSGANVLTF.

This rearrangement joins TRBV28 to TRBJ2-2; maybe TRBD2 (6 bases). Germline V gives CDR1 MDHEN, CDR2 SYDVKM. This CDR3 has 14 amino acids. The germline V and J ends were trimmed by 2 bases and 4 bases, with 8 bases remaining between them. CDR3 residues: CASSLAEGTGELFF. In DNA, the CDR3 is TGTGCCAGCAGTTTAGCGGAGGGCACCGGGGAGCTGTTTTTT.

The chain has TRBV9 and TRBJ2-7; 11 nucleotides line up with TRBD2. The CDR3 extends over 16 amino acids. Germline CDR1 reads SGDLS; CDR2 reads YYNGEE. Trimming cost V 6 bases and J 6 bases; bases outside gene matches: 14. The CDR3 coding sequence is TGTGCCAGCATCCTCTATCTAGCGGGAGGAGTCGGCGAGCAGTACTTC. It specifies CASILYLAGGVGEQYF. Together with reference TRBV9 and TRBJ2-7, the CDR3 gives the full variable domain: DSGVTQTPKHLITATGQRVTLRCSPRSGDLSVYWYQQSLDQGLQFLIQYYNGEERAKGNILERFSAQQFPDLHSELNLSSLELGDSALYFCASILYLAGGVGEQYFGPGTRLTVT.

V usage is TRBV9 and J usage is TRBJ2-7; 10 bases line up with TRBD2. Germline CDR1 is SGDLS and CDR2 is YYNGEE. V was pared by 2 bases and J by 6 bases, with 11 bases of the junction left unmatched. This CDR3 region has 16 residues. CDR3 residues: CASSVGASGRMVEQYF. The CDR3 DNA sequence: TGTGCCAGCAGCGTCGGTGCTAGCGGGAGAATGGTCGAGCAGTACTTC.

The chain combines TRBV9 with TRBJ1-3; D may be TRBD1 (5 bases). This CDR3 spans 15 amino acids. Germline values: CDR1 SGDLS, CDR2 YYNGEE. Trimming shortened V by 0 bases and J by 0 bases, and 7 bases separated the two germline ends. The CDR3, as DNA: TGTGCCAGCAGCGTAGATCAGGGCTCTGGAAACACCATATATTTT. It is translated as CASSVDQGSGNTIYF.

The chain recombines TRBV24-1 with TRBJ2-1, with 8 bases lining up with TRBD1. The CDR3 contains 18 residues. Germline V gene data show CDR1 as KGHDR and CDR2 as SFDVKD. V trimming: 3 bases; J trimming: 6 bases; junction bases outside the gene matches: 15. CDR3 protein: CATSDPSPRTGSINEQFF. The CDR3 coding sequence is TGTGCCACCAGTGATCCGTCTCCCAGGACAGGGTCGATCAATGAGCAGTTCTTC.

This sequence joins TRBV3-1 (or the pseudogene TRBV3-2) and TRBJ2-3; 11 bases are a match to TRBD2. CDR3 size: 16 residues. The V gene's germline CDR1 is LGHDT and CDR2 YNNKEL (reference sequence). V gave up 6 bases and J gave up 4 bases; unmatched junction bases: 9. The CDR3 loop reads CASSTKELAGADTQYF. The CDR3 DNA follows: TGTGCCAGCAGTACAAAGGAACTAGCGGGGGCAGATACGCAGTATTTT.

This clone was counted a single time. V gene TRBV29-1 combines with J gene TRBJ2-1; TRBD1 agrees at 9 bases. Germline loops: CDR1 SQVTM, CDR2 ANQGSEA. J was trimmed by 7 bases and V by 7 bases; bases with no gene match: 8. The CDR3 has 13 residues. CDR3 bases: TGCAGCGGCGAGGGACAGGGTCTGAATGAGCAGTTCTTC. Translation gives CSGEGQGLNEQFF.

The rearrangement links TRBV19 to TRBJ2-5; the D is unclear. Per germline, CDR1 LNHDA and CDR2 SQIVND (reference sequence). V gave up 1 base and J gave up 0 bases, with 6 bases separating them. The CDR3 is 14 residues long. In DNA form, the CDR3 reads TGTGCCAGTAGTATAGGACACTACCAAGAGACCCAGTACTTC. It translates to CASSIGHYQETQYF.

This sequence joins TRBV14 and TRBJ2-7, with 9 bases matching TRBD1. CDR3 length equals 17 residues. Trimming took 4 bases from V and 4 from J; bases not matched to a gene: 14. Germline V gives CDR1 SGHDN, CDR2 FVKESK. CDR3 sequence reads: CASSRSPGQGDLYEQYF. The CDR3, as DNA: TGTGCCAGCAGCCGGTCGCCGGGACAGGGCGATCTATACGAGCAGTACTTC. Looking up the rest from reference TRBV14 and TRBJ2-7 gives the full variable domain: EAGVTQFPSHSVIEKGQTVTLRCDPISGHDNLYWYRRVMGKEIKFLLHFVKESKQDESGMPNNRFLAERTGGTYSTLKVQPAELEDSGVYFCASSRSPGQGDLYEQYFGPGTRLTVT.

The gene calls are TRBV7-2 and TRBJ2-4; the D gene is possibly TRBD1 (5 bases). The CDR3 length is 13 residues. Germline assignment: CDR1 SGHTA and CDR2 FQGNSA. V was clipped by 6 bases and J by 2 bases, with 8 bases between them. CDR3 loop: CASRKGTKNIQYF. In nucleotides, the CDR3 is TGTGCCAGCAGAAAGGGGACCAAAAACATTCAGTACTTC.

The rearrangement joins TRBV2 to TRBJ2-5, with a weak D call TRBD2 (6 bases). Trimming removed 10 bases at V and 3 bases at J, with 15 bases between. CDR1 SNHLY and CDR2 FYNNEI come from the germline V gene. The CDR3 is made up of 13 amino acids. CDR3 sequence reads: CAMGTVAEETQYF. The CDR3 nucleotides are TGTGCCATGGGGACCGTAGCGGAAGAGACCCAGTACTTC.

The CDR3 spells CASSLGPLGYEQYF. The CDR3 coding sequence is TGCGCCAGCAGCTTGGGACCCCTAGGCTACGAGCAGTACTTC. The chain joins TRBV5-1 to TRBJ2-7; D not resolved. The germline V gene encodes CDR1 SGHRS and CDR2 YFSETQ. This CDR3 spans 14 amino acids. Trimming cost V 0 bases and J 3 bases, with 10 bases left between them.

The chain is built from TRBV7-6 and TRBJ2-2, with 8 bases matching TRBD2. Germline CDR1 and CDR2: SGHVS and FNYEAQ. V lost 5 bases and J lost 4; bases outside the gene matches: 9. There are 16 residues in the CDR3. For the CDR3, the DNA is TGTGCCAGCAGCCAGGAACTAGCGGAGATCACCGGGGAGCTGTTTTTT. It encodes CASSQELAEITGELFF.

The gene calls are TRBV5-6 and TRBJ2-3; possible D gene TRBD1, 7 bases. V lost 2 bases, J lost 4 bases, and 17 bases lay in between. Germline V gene lookup returns CDR1 SGHDT and CDR2 YYEEEE. The CDR3 is 16 residues long. In DNA form, the CDR3 reads TGTGCCAGCAGCTTAGGGGGCGGGATAGCCGCAGATACGCAGTATTTT. It encodes CASSLGGGIAADTQYF. Supplemented by reference TRBV5-6 and TRBJ2-3, the full variable domain reads DAGVTQSPTHLIKTRGQQVTLRCSPKSGHDTVSWYQQALGQGPQFIFQYYEEEERQRGNFPDRFSGHQFPNYSSELNVNALLLGDSALYLCASSLGGGIAADTQYFGPGTRLTVL.

The chain has TRBV10-1 and TRBJ2-4, with 9 bases that match TRBD1. This CDR3 is built from 18 residues. Per the germline V gene, CDR1 is WNHNN and CDR2 is SYGVQD (reference sequence). Trimming at V came to 8 bases and at J to 0 bases, leaving 14 bases not matched to a gene. The CDR3 is CASRSQDRGIIAKNIQYF. The DNA of the CDR3 is TGCGCCAGCCGTTCCCAGGACAGGGGAATAATAGCCAAAAACATTCAGTACTTC.

This chain links TRBV19 with TRBJ1-6; possibly TRBD1 for D (6 bases). The CDR3 contains 17 residues. With 7 bases removed from V and 7 bases from J, the gap between germline ends came to 23 bases. Germline assignment: CDR1 LNHDA and CDR2 SQIVND (reference sequence). The CDR3, as DNA: TGTGCCAGTACTCTACGCGGGGGCGGGGGAAGCAATTCACCCCTCCACTTT. As protein: CASTLRGGGGSNSPLHF.

This clone was observed a single time. The chain couples TRBV29-1 to TRBJ2-2; 7 nucleotides line up with TRBD2. In germline, CDR1 is SQVTM, CDR2 ANQGSEA. V gave up 4 bases and J gave up 2 bases; unmatched junction bases: 1. The CDR3 has 13 amino acids. For the CDR3, the DNA is TGCAGCGTTGGGGAGGGAAACACCGGGGAGCTGTTTTTT. Translating gives CSVGEGNTGELFF.

The V and J genes are TRBV28 and TRBJ1-6, with unresolved D. The CDR3 covers 11 residues. Germline loops: CDR1 MDHEN, CDR2 SYDVKM. Trimming cost V 6 bases and J 9 bases, with 6 bases left between them. The CDR3 coding sequence is TGTGCCAGCAGGCGGGGTTCACCCCTCCACTTT. This translates into CASRRGSPLHF. Supplemented by reference TRBV28 and TRBJ1-6, the full variable domain reads DVKVTQSSRYLVKRTGEKVFLECVQDMDHENMFWYRQDPGLGLRLIYFSYDVKMKEKGDIPEGYSVSREKKERFSLILESASTNQTSMYLCASRRGSPLHFGNGTRLTVT.

The gene calls are TRBV7-2 and TRBJ1-2; 11 positions match TRBD1. The CDR3 has 18 residues. The V segment lost 0 bases and the J segment 4 bases; nucleotides outside the gene matches: 10. Germline V gene sequence: CDR1 SGHTA, CDR2 FQGNSA. DNA for the CDR3: TGTGCCAGCAGCTTAGCGTGGACAGGGGGCGCTAATCCCTATGGCTACACCTTC. The encoded protein is CASSLAWTGGANPYGYTF. Variable domain in full (rest from reference TRBV7-2 and TRBJ1-2): GAGVSQSPSNKVTEKGKDVELRCDPISGHTALYWYRQSLGQGLEFLIYFQGNSAPDKSGLPSDRFSAERTGGSVSTLTIQRTQQEDSAVYLCASSLAWTGGANPYGYTFGSGTRLTVV.

This clone was seen only a few times. The genes are TRBV7-9 and TRBJ2-7, with 7 nucleotides matching TRBD1. Per germline, CDR1 SEHNR and CDR2 FQNEAQ (reference sequence). This CDR3 spans 15 amino acids. Losses at the gene ends were 2 bases for V and 2 bases for J; bases not matched to a gene: 6. CDR3 sequence: CASSLPRQGPYEQYF. CDR3 in DNA: TGTGCCAGCAGCTTACCCCGACAGGGCCCCTACGAGCAGTACTTC.

CDR3 residues: CASSLAPGQGSGETQYF. The CDR3 bases are TGCGCCAGCAGCTTGGCCCCAGGACAAGGGTCCGGGGAGACCCAGTACTTC. The chain is built from TRBV5-1 and TRBJ2-5; D is perhaps TRBD1 (5 bases). The germline V gene has CDR1 SGHRS and CDR2 YFSETQ. The CDR3 runs to 17 residues. Deletions cut 0 bases from V and 5 bases from J, with 20 bases between.

This chain joins TRBV5-1 and TRBJ1-4; TRBD1 matches 11 bases. The CDR3 consists of 13 residues. J lost 10 bases, V lost 4 bases, and 3 bases had no gene match. CDR1 and CDR2 (germline): SGHRS, YFSETQ. The CDR3 DNA is TGCGCCAGCAGCCGGGACAGGGGGGGAAAACTGTTTTTT. Protein sequence: CASSRDRGGKLFF.

The gene calls are TRBV6-4 and TRBJ2-2; D not certain. There are 14 residues in the CDR3. Germline V gene data show CDR1 as MRHNA and CDR2 as SNTAGT. Trimming shortened V by 5 bases and J by 1 base, and 8 bases separated the two germline ends. CDR3 region: CASSPRGNTGELFF. The CDR3 DNA sequence: TGTGCCAGCAGTCCTCGAGGGAACACCGGGGAGCTGTTTTTT.